These 21 T cell receptor beta chains were sequenced from one sample in a study of breast tumors, draining lymph nodes, adjacent tissues. Samples came from axillary lymph nodes draining the breast cancer. TCRdb ran MiXCR on the multiplex PCR reads and lists one entry per CDR3 protein. The table has around 130,000 distinct CDR3 sequences, approximately 30% seen once; the top ten hold about 2.5%. Sequenced input: axillary lymph node tissue. The receptors come from a female donor with breast cancer. Some clones in this sample may be carry-over from other donors' samples.

This clonotype was detected ten times or more. The CDR3 DNA reads as TGTGCCACCAGTGATTGGGTTAATGGTAATTCGGGGACACCGAATTACGAGCAGTACGTC. As protein: CATSDWVNGNSGTPNYEQYV. J is TRBJ2-7 and V is TRBV24-1; D is perhaps TRBD1 (6 bases). Between the trimmed V and J ends, which lost 2 bases and 4 bases, there was a span of 29 bases. There are 20 residues in the CDR3. Germline loops: CDR1 KGHDR, CDR2 SFDVKD.

This sequence joins TRBV18 and TRBJ2-3; 7 positions agree with TRBD2. Per the germline V gene, CDR1 is KGHSH and CDR2 is LQKENI. The CDR3 covers 18 residues. The junction had 13 bases not matched to a gene; V was cut back by 0 bases and J by 4 bases. CDR3 sequence: CASSPPYGGGTSADTQYF. The CDR3 DNA reads as TGTGCCAGCTCACCACCTTATGGGGGGGGAACTAGCGCAGATACGCAGTATTTT. Full variable domain (remainder filled in from reference TRBV18 and TRBJ2-3): NAGVMQNPRHLVRRRGQEARLRCSPMKGHSHVYWYRQLPEEGLKFMVYLQKENIIDESGMPKERFSAEFPKEGPSILRIQQVVRGDSAAYFCASSPPYGGGTSADTQYFGPGTRLTVL.

This clonotype was detected a few times. This chain joins TRBV3-1 and TRBJ1-4; D gene uncertain. The germline gives CDR1 LGHDT, CDR2 YNNKEL (reference sequence). V shed 5 bases and J shed 10 bases, with 20 bases lying between them. The CDR3 has 15 amino acids. CDR3 loop: CASSTKSRGTGKLFF. CDR3 bases: TGTGCCAGCAGCACGAAATCTCGGGGAACTGGAAAACTGTTTTTT.

This clonotype was seen a handful of times. The chain combines TRBV9 with TRBJ1-1; a possible D gene is TRBD1 (5 bases). Germline V gene data show CDR1 as SGDLS and CDR2 as YYNGEE. The CDR3 contains 15 residues. V lost 3 bases and J lost 0, with 12 bases in between. This chain's CDR3 is CASSAGQTLNTEAFF. In nucleotides, the CDR3 is TGTGCCAGCAGCGCAGGGCAAACTTTGAACACTGAAGCTTTCTTT.

Notes on this clonotype: Possible read error: a much larger clone is one base away. V usage is TRBV19 and J usage is TRBJ1-6, with 9 bases matching TRBD1. J gave up 11 bases and V 5 bases, and 7 bases lay outside the gene matches. In germline, CDR1 is LNHDA, CDR2 SQIVND (reference sequence). The CDR3 has 14 amino acids. This CDR3 reads CASSLTGGRAPLHF. Here the CDR3 DNA reads TGTGCCAGTAGTTTGACAGGGGGGCGGGCACCCCTCCACTTT.

This clonotype was counted at least ten times. This chain links TRBV4-2 with TRBJ2-3; weak D call: TRBD1 (5 bases). Trimming shortened V by 0 bases and J by 6 bases, and 10 bases separated the two germline ends. Germline V lookup: CDR1 LGHNA, CDR2 YNFKEQ. The CDR3 spans 14 residues. Here the CDR3 reads CASSQDPGSDTQYF. Written as DNA, the CDR3 is TGTGCCAGCAGCCAAGATCCAGGGTCGGATACGCAGTATTTT.

The CDR3 DNA follows: TGCGCCAGCAGCAGGGACAGGGATGACACCGGGGAGCAGTACGTC. It is translated as CASSRDRDDTGEQYV. The rearrangement joins TRBV5-1 to TRBJ2-7, with TRBD1 identical over 9 bases. The CDR3 runs to 15 residues. Per germline, CDR1 SGHRS and CDR2 YFSETQ. V lost 4 bases to trimming and J lost 7 bases; unmatched junction nucleotides: 12.

This clonotype appeared many times. The chain recombines TRBV5-1 with TRBJ2-5; D is perhaps TRBD2 (6 bases). CDR1 and CDR2 (germline): SGHRS, YFSETQ. V dropped 6 bases and J dropped 2 bases, with 14 bases sitting between them. The CDR3 totals 14 residues. CDR3 in DNA: TGCGCCAGCACGGAGGCAGGGAGGCAAGAGACCCAGTACTTC. Protein: CASTEAGRQETQYF. The variable domain in full, completed from reference TRBV5-1 and TRBJ2-5, reads KAGVTQTPRYLIKTRGQQVTLSCSPISGHRSVSWYQQTPGQGLQFLFEYFSETQRNKGNFPGRFSGRQFSNSRSEMNVSTLELGDSALYLCASTEAGRQETQYFGPGTRLLVL.

In this sample, this clonotype turned up a few times. A read error may be the cause here, since a much bigger clone is one base away. V usage is TRBV14 and J usage is TRBJ2-2; TRBD1 or TRBD2 may be the D gene (5 bases each). CDR1 is SGHDN and CDR2 is FVKESK in the germline V gene. This CDR3 has 16 amino acids. In nucleotides, the CDR3 is TGTGCCAGCAGCCAAGCGGGACGGATGAACACCGGGGCGCTGTTTTTT. Its translation is CASSQAGRMNTGALFF.

With respect to this clonotype: This is likely a read error, given that the CDR3 carries no conserved phenylalanine or tryptophan at its end. The gene calls are TRBV7-9 and TRBJ2-1, with unresolved D. This CDR3 is built from 14 residues. Trimming cost V 3 bases and J 7 bases, with 13 bases left between them. Germline-derived CDR1 and CDR2 are SEHNR and FQNEAQ (reference sequence). CDR3 sequence (DNA): TGTGCCAGCAGCTTCGGGTCCCATGTAAATGAGCAGTTCCTC. It specifies CASSFGSHVNEQFL.

Ten or more counts support this clonotype. A much more abundant neighbour one base away suggests this may be a read error. The chain recombines TRBV7-8 with TRBJ2-5, with 11 nucleotides matching TRBD1. CDR1 and CDR2 (germline): SGHVS, FQNEAQ. This CDR3 comprises 17 residues. For the CDR3, the DNA is TGTGCCAGCAGCTTAGGGTCCGGGACAGGGGGTCAAGAGCCCCAGTACTTC. Encoded protein: CASSLGSGTGGQEPQYF.

This clonotype was seen ten or more times. The chain carries TRBV5-1 and TRBJ2-3; 8 bases align to TRBD1. V trimming: 3 bases; J trimming: 0 bases; junction bases outside the gene matches: 6. The CDR3 loop spans 16 amino acids. Germline CDR1 reads SGHRS; CDR2 reads YFSETQ. Here the CDR3 DNA reads TGCGCCAGCAGCTCACCTCAGGGGGCAAGCACAGATACGCAGTATTTT. Its protein is CASSSPQGASTDTQYF.

Only a few counts were recorded for this clonotype. The chain recombines TRBV20-1 with TRBJ1-6; no reliable D call. V shed 3 bases and J shed 5 bases, with 11 bases lying between them. The CDR3 spans 14 residues. In germline, CDR1 is DFQATT, CDR2 SNEGSKA (reference sequence). In DNA form, the CDR3 reads TGCAGTGCTAGCCCCGGGTCAGATAATTCACCCCTCCACTTT. The encoded protein is CSASPGSDNSPLHF.

This clonotype has ten or more counts. In DNA, the CDR3 is TGTGCCAGCAGATCCGGGACAGGGGTAGAAAAACTGTTTTTT. Residues: CASRSGTGVEKLFF. J is TRBJ1-4 and V is TRBV12-3 or TRBV12-4; 10 positions match TRBD1. V trimming: 6 bases; J trimming: 8 bases; junction bases outside the gene matches: 6. The CDR3 has 14 amino acids.

The chain combines TRBV9 with TRBJ2-3; D is perhaps TRBD1 (6 bases). The CDR3 runs 14 residues. The germline V gene encodes CDR1 SGDLS and CDR2 YYNGEE. With 3 bases removed from V and 2 bases from J, the gap between germline ends came to 10 bases. The CDR3 bases are TGTGCCAGCAGCGACAGGGCGGACACAGATACGCAGTATTTT. Residues: CASSDRADTDTQYF.

This clonotype has ten or more counts. The chain links TRBV24-1 to TRBJ2-3; 7 nucleotides match TRBD1. Germline loops: CDR1 KGHDR, CDR2 SFDVKD. The J segment lost 4 bases and the V segment lost 5 bases, leaving 8 bases of the junction unmatched. This CDR3 has 15 residues. This chain's CDR3 is CATSGNRGKSDTQYF. CDR3 nucleotide sequence: TGTGCCACCAGTGGAAACAGGGGAAAATCAGATACGCAGTATTTT.

For this clonotype: This may come from a read error, since a much larger clone is one base off. V is TRBV18 and J is TRBJ1-2; perhaps TRBD1 as D (5 bases). CDR1 is KGHSH, CDR2 LQKENI, per germline. The CDR3 totals 14 residues. CDR3 region: CASSPTGANYGYAF. In DNA form, the CDR3 reads TGTGCCAGCTCACCAACAGGAGCTAACTATGGCTACGCCTTC. The variable domain in full, completed from reference TRBV18 and TRBJ1-2, reads NAGVMQNPRHLVRRRGQEARLRCSPMKGHSHVYWYRQLPEEGLKFMVYLQKENIIDESGMPKERFSAEFPKEGPSILRIQQVVRGDSAAYFCASSPTGANYGYAFGSGTRLTVV.

This sequence joins TRBV11-3 and TRBJ2-7; the match to TRBD2 covers 11 bases. Unmatched junction bases numbered 8, after V lost 1 base and J lost 3 bases. The CDR3 sequence is 17 residues long. The germline gives CDR1 SGHNT, CDR2 YENEEA. The CDR3 is CASSLASGTSGDYEQYV. The CDR3 region has the DNA TGTGCCAGCAGCTTAGCCTCCGGGACTAGCGGTGACTACGAGCAGTACGTC.

At least ten counts were recorded for this clonotype. The chain uses TRBV20-1 and TRBJ1-2; TRBD1 matches at 8 bases. From germline, CDR1 is DFQATT and CDR2 SNEGSKA (reference sequence). Trimming took 2 bases from V and 6 from J; bases not matched to a gene: 8. The CDR3 is made up of 14 amino acids. The CDR3, as DNA: TGCAGTGCTAGACGTTCGGGACAGGCGCATGGCTACACCTTC. The encoded protein is CSARRSGQAHGYTF.

The genes are TRBV3-1 and TRBJ1-4; 8 nucleotides line up with TRBD1. Germline CDR1 and CDR2: LGHDT and YNNKEL (reference sequence). The CDR3 contains 12 residues. V shed 3 bases, J shed 15 bases, and the junction held 6 bases outside the gene matches. The CDR3 region is CASSQEDRALFF. DNA for the CDR3: TGTGCCAGCAGCCAGGAGGACAGGGCCTTGTTTTTT.

In its sample, this clonotype was seen a few times. The V call is TRBV28, the J call TRBJ1-5; tentative D call: TRBD1 (5 bases). V shed 3 bases and J shed 6 bases, with 9 bases lying between them. CDR3 size: 13 residues. The V gene's germline CDR1 is MDHEN and CDR2 SYDVKM. This CDR3 is CASSLGGAQPQHF. For the CDR3, the DNA is TGTGCCAGCAGTTTGGGTGGGGCTCAGCCCCAGCATTTT.